Below are 13 T cell receptor beta chains sequenced from a single sample in a study of long-term antiretroviral therapy in people with HIV. The run of the v3.0 immunoSEQ assay was at survey level. Profiling relied on immunoSEQ multiplex PCR, and the TCRdb table lists in-frame clones only, not all of them. There are about 39,000 clones in the sample; approximately 86% occur only once, and about 4.2% lies in the top ten. Specimen: unsorted PBMCs, collected just before starting antiretroviral therapy. These receptors were obtained from a young woman with HIV.

V and J are TRBV7-9 and TRBJ1-5, with unresolved D. In germline, CDR1 is SEHNR, CDR2 FQNEAQ (reference sequence). Between the trimmed V and J ends, which lost 5 bases and 7 bases, there was a span of 12 bases. CDR3 length: 13 amino acids. This CDR3 reads CASSPSGRQPQHF. The CDR3 coding sequence is TGTGCCAGCAGCCCGAGTGGCAGACAGCCCCAGCATTTT.

The sample holds one count of this clone. The CDR3 nucleotides read TGCGCCAGCAGCTCGGGCACAGATACGCAGTATTTT. Residues: CASSSGTDTQYF. V usage is TRBV5-1 and J usage is TRBJ2-3; D remains unclear. V dropped 3 bases and J dropped 1 base, with 3 bases sitting between them. The germline V gene has CDR1 SGHRS and CDR2 YFSETQ. The CDR3 covers 12 residues.

V is TRBV21-1 and J is TRBJ1-1; the table names TRBD1, a call not compared with the DNA. TRBV21-1 is reported as a pseudogene. The CDR3 runs 14 residues. The CDR3 protein is CASSTDRGEPEAFF. CDR3 DNA: TGTGCCAGCAGCACGGACAGGGGGGAGCCTGAAGCTTTCTTT.

V gene TRBV2 combines with J gene TRBJ2-3; 7 bases map to TRBD1. V trimming: 10 bases; J trimming: 7 bases; junction bases outside the gene matches: 11. CDR1 and CDR2 (germline): SNHLY, FYNNEI. This CDR3 is 13 amino acids long. The CDR3 region is CATSGQVTHTQYF. The CDR3 DNA follows: TGTGCCACATCAGGACAGGTGACCCATACGCAGTATTTT.

The chain links TRBV14 to TRBJ2-5; 9 nucleotides agree with TRBD2. The V gene end was trimmed by 0 bases and the J gene end by 1 base; junction bases not matched to a gene: 12. The CDR3 is made up of 19 amino acids. Germline V gene sequence: CDR1 SGHDN, CDR2 FVKESK. Here the CDR3 DNA reads TGTGCCAGCAGCCAAGATCGGGGAATAGCGGGAGAGATCCAAGAGACCCAGTACTTC. This sequence encodes CASSQDRGIAGEIQETQYF.

This chain uses TRBV9 with TRBJ1-5, with D uncertain. V was pared by 0 bases and J by 3 bases, with 4 bases between. This CDR3 contains 13 residues. From germline, CDR1 is SGDLS and CDR2 YYNGEE. Here the CDR3 DNA reads TGTGCCAGCAGCGTAGGAAACAATCAGCCCCAGCATTTT. Encoded protein: CASSVGNNQPQHF.

The V gene is TRBV7-3, the J gene TRBJ2-5, with 9 bases fitting TRBD1. The germline CDR1 and CDR2 sequences are SGHTA and FQGTGA. The CDR3 extends over 16 amino acids. J gave up 8 bases and V 3 bases, and 13 bases lay outside the gene matches. CDR3 amino acids: CASSFNTPGQGSTQYF. CDR3 coding DNA: TGTGCCAGCAGCTTCAATACTCCGGGACAGGGTAGTACCCAGTACTTC.

V usage is TRBV19 and J usage is TRBJ1-1; tentatively, D is TRBD1 (5 bases). The CDR3 has 12 residues. Between the trimmed V and J ends, which lost 2 bases and 8 bases, there was a span of 9 bases. Germline V gene data show CDR1 as LNHDA and CDR2 as SQIVND (reference sequence). This CDR3 is CASSIRSGEAFF. DNA for the CDR3: TGTGCCAGTAGTATACGTTCAGGGGAAGCTTTCTTT.

This clone was detected only once. The chain uses TRBV9 and TRBJ2-7, with 8 bases aligning to TRBD2. This CDR3 spans 15 amino acids. V lost 4 bases and J lost 5; bases outside the gene matches: 11. Looked up from germline, CDR1 is SGDLS and CDR2 is YYNGEE. The CDR3 DNA follows: TGTGCCAGCAGCCCTCCGCCGGGACTAGTCCACGAGCAGTACTTC. Its protein is CASSPPPGLVHEQYF.

The gene calls are TRBV6-6 and TRBJ2-1; tentatively, D is TRBD2 (7 bases). CDR3 length: 16 amino acids. CDR1 MNHNY and CDR2 SVGAGI come from the germline V gene (reference sequence). V lost 2 bases to trimming and J lost 7 bases, with 18 bases between them. CDR3 region: CASSYPAGEGGNEQFF. CDR3 DNA sequence: TGTGCCAGCAGTTACCCGGCGGGAGAGGGGGGAAATGAGCAGTTCTTC.

This chain links TRBV19 with TRBJ1-1, with D maybe TRBD1 (6 bases). The CDR3 totals 14 residues. The germline V gene encodes CDR1 LNHDA and CDR2 SQIVND (reference sequence). V lost 3 bases, J lost 7 bases, and 15 bases lay in between. This CDR3 reads CASSIVPGQHEAFF. In DNA form, the CDR3 reads TGTGCCAGTAGTATTGTCCCCGGACAGCATGAAGCTTTCTTT.

The CDR3 sequence is CASSQESHSNQPQHF. The CDR3 nucleotides are TGCGCCAGCAGCCAAGAGAGCCATAGCAATCAGCCCCAGCATTTT. The rearrangement links TRBV4-1 to TRBJ1-5; no reliable D call. The V end lost 0 bases, the J end lost 0 bases, and 6 bases lay between the germline ends. Germline values: CDR1 MGHRA, CDR2 YSYEKL. The CDR3 sequence is 15 residues long.

This chain joins TRBV4-1 and TRBJ2-5; D is possibly TRBD2 (6 bases). The germline V gene encodes CDR1 MGHRA and CDR2 YSYEKL. Trimming took 4 bases from V and 4 from J, leaving 13 bases between them. CDR3 length equals 14 residues. CDR3 in amino acids: CASSRGLGGETQYF. In nucleotides, the CDR3 is TGCGCCAGCAGCCGCGGACTCGGGGGAGAGACCCAGTACTTC.